The 27 T cell receptor beta chains presented below share a single source sample, sequenced in a study of blood T cell repertoires in COVID-19 (dated by TCRdb to the early 2020s). Receptor amplification or capture employed the immunoSEQ multiplex PCR assay. TCRdb provides this immuneACCESS table in a form limited to in-frame rearrangements. Some clones are lacking; in checked studies, under half of them reflect an unresolved V gene, and why the rest are absent is not known. The sample data list roughly 190,000 clones, and 84% of these were observed just once. Under 4% of the sample goes to the ten largest clones. The sample taken for sequencing was PBMCs or T cells enriched from blood (not recorded which). The origin of the receptors is a woman aged 25 to 39 who had been exposed to COVID-19.

The chain has TRBV7-6 and TRBJ2-3; TRBD2 matches 13 bases. J was trimmed by 4 bases and V by 3 bases; bases with no gene match: 4. The length of the CDR3 is 16 residues. Germline V lookup: CDR1 SGHVS, CDR2 FNYEAQ. CDR3 residues: CASSFTSGGAADTQYF. Written as DNA, the CDR3 is TGTGCCAGCAGCTTCACTAGCGGGGGGGCCGCAGATACGCAGTATTTT.

The rearrangement joins TRBV5-6 to TRBJ2-5; D might be TRBD1 (5 bases). In germline, CDR1 is SGHDT, CDR2 YYEEEE. The V and J ends lost 4 bases and 7 bases respectively, with 17 bases between them. The CDR3 sequence is 14 residues long. CDR3 bases: TGTGCCAGCAGCCCCGAAAGGGGTCTGGGGACCCAGTACTTC. It is translated as CASSPERGLGTQYF. The full variable domain, its missing parts supplied by reference TRBV5-6 and TRBJ2-5, is DAGVTQSPTHLIKTRGQQVTLRCSPKSGHDTVSWYQQALGQGPQFIFQYYEEEERQRGNFPDRFSGHQFPNYSSELNVNALLLGDSALYLCASSPERGLGTQYFGPGTRLLVL.

The chain joins TRBV15 to TRBJ1-3; D not resolved. CDR3 length: 13 amino acids. V was trimmed by 8 bases and J by 0 bases, leaving 8 bases between them. Germline assignment: CDR1 LNHNV and CDR2 YYDKDF (reference sequence). The CDR3: CATSANSGNTIYF. The CDR3 coding sequence is TGTGCCACCTCAGCGAACTCTGGAAACACCATATATTTT.

The CDR3 DNA reads as TGTGCCAGCAGCTTGGCACGACAGGTCGTCGTCTATGGCTACACCTTC. It encodes CASSLARQVVVYGYTF. The J gene is TRBJ1-2, the V gene TRBV5-5, with D perhaps matching TRBD1 (6 bases). The CDR3 is 16 amino acids. Germline-derived CDR1 and CDR2 are SGHKS and YYEKEE (reference sequence). V dropped 0 bases and J dropped 4 bases, with 16 bases sitting between them.

In its sample, this clone was seen once. CDR3: CASSLATGTVNTIYF. The CDR3 DNA follows: TGTGCCAGCAGCTTGGCCACCGGGACAGTAAACACCATATATTTT. This sequence joins TRBV7-9 and TRBJ1-3, with 7 bases aligning to TRBD1. CDR3 length: 15 residues. Germline loops: CDR1 SEHNR, CDR2 FQNEAQ (reference sequence). Unmatched junction bases numbered 8, after V lost 3 bases and J lost 6 bases.

V is TRBV6-5 and J is TRBJ1-2; D gene uncertain. This CDR3 region has 13 residues. V was pared by 2 bases and J by 4 bases, with 8 bases between. Germline V gene data show CDR1 as MNHEY and CDR2 as SVGAGI. The CDR3 spells CASSYGQSYGYTF. The CDR3 DNA is TGTGCCAGCAGTTACGGGCAGAGCTATGGCTACACCTTC.

V is TRBV2 and J is TRBJ2-5; 9 nucleotides line up with TRBD2. Germline V gene sequence: CDR1 SNHLY, CDR2 FYNNEI. CDR3 size: 15 residues. V was pared by 4 bases and J by 5 bases, with 8 bases of the junction left unmatched. The CDR3 DNA reads as TGTGCCAGCAGTGTTGGCGGGGGGGCCCGGGAGACCCAGTACTTC. Amino acid sequence: CASSVGGGARETQYF.

CDR3 sequence (DNA): TGTGCCAGCAGCGAGTTCGACACTGAAGCTTTCTTT. This sequence encodes CASSEFDTEAFF. The rearrangement joins TRBV6-7 to TRBJ1-1; D ambiguous. TRBV6-7 is noted as an ORF with a role that remains uncertain. The CDR3 is 12 residues long. Trimming removed 6 bases from V and 3 bases from J, with 8 bases in between.

The rearrangement links TRBV7-9 to TRBJ2-7, with 8 positions matching TRBD1. The J segment lost 7 bases and the V segment lost 5 bases, leaving 4 bases of the junction unmatched. Germline lookup yields CDR1 SEHNR and CDR2 FQNEAQ (reference sequence). CDR3 length: 12 residues. CDR3 amino acids: CASSTTGGEQYF. Here the CDR3 DNA reads TGTGCCAGCAGCACTACAGGGGGTGAGCAGTACTTC.

This clone was counted between two and nine times. The rearrangement joins TRBV7-2 to TRBJ2-7; tentative D call: TRBD2 (6 bases). This CDR3 is 15 amino acids long. Germline V gene lookup returns CDR1 SGHTA and CDR2 FQGNSA. Trimming took 1 base from V and 3 from J, leaving 13 bases between them. CDR3 DNA sequence: TGTGCCAGCAGCTTAGGATCGGGACTTCTCTACGAGCAGTACTTC. Its protein is CASSLGSGLLYEQYF.

This chain connects TRBV6-2 or TRBV6-3 to TRBJ2-5; 11 nucleotides align to TRBD2. Germline V gives CDR1 MNHEY, CDR2 SVGEGT. CDR3 length: 16 amino acids. The V gene end was trimmed by 5 bases and the J gene end by 1 base; junction bases not matched to a gene: 6. CDR3 bases: TGTGCCAGCAGTGACCCTAGCGGGGGGTCCCAAGAGACCCAGTACTTC. Its translation: CASSDPSGGSQETQYF.

This sequence joins TRBV12-3 or TRBV12-4 and TRBJ1-1, with 7 bases lining up with TRBD1. The CDR3 runs to 12 residues. The V and J ends lost 8 bases and 4 bases, in that order; junction bases with no gene match: 4. In nucleotides, the CDR3 is TGTGCCAGCCTTTCAGGGGGCACTGAAGCTTTCTTT. Its protein product is CASLSGGTEAFF.

This chain connects TRBV13 to TRBJ2-5, with 7 bases that match TRBD2. The germline V gene encodes CDR1 PRHDT and CDR2 FYEKMQ (reference sequence). J was trimmed by 0 bases and V by 5 bases; bases with no gene match: 6. This CDR3 is built from 15 residues. The CDR3 sequence is CASSIGLGYQETQYF. CDR3 in DNA: TGTGCCAGCAGCATTGGACTAGGGTACCAAGAGACCCAGTACTTC. The whole variable domain, remainder taken from reference TRBV13 and TRBJ2-5, is AAGVIQSPRHLIKEKRETATLKCYPIPRHDTVYWYQQGPGQDPQFLISFYEKMQSDKGSIPDRFSAQQFSDYHSELNMSSLELGDSALYFCASSIGLGYQETQYFGPGTRLLVL.

This clone showed up just once. The rearrangement links TRBV12-3 or TRBV12-4 to TRBJ1-1, with D unclear. CDR3 length: 12 residues. Between the trimmed V and J ends, which lost 1 base and 6 bases, there was a span of 6 bases. CDR3 coding DNA: TGTGCCAGCAGTTTAGGCGGATCTGAAGCTTTCTTT. Translating gives CASSLGGSEAFF.

The rearrangement links TRBV2 to TRBJ2-7, with 10 bases that match TRBD1. This CDR3 region has 15 residues. With V trimmed by 4 bases and J by 2 bases, 5 bases remained unmatched. CDR1 and CDR2 from the germline V gene are SNHLY and FYNNEI. In DNA, the CDR3 is TGTGCCAGCAGTGTCAAGGACAGGGGGACCTACGAGCAGTACTTC. It translates to CASSVKDRGTYEQYF.

V and J are TRBV29-1 and TRBJ2-5; D may be TRBD1 (6 bases). V lost 6 bases, J lost 2 bases, and 10 bases lay in between. There are 12 residues in the CDR3. Germline V lookup: CDR1 SQVTM, CDR2 ANQGSEA. CDR3 protein: CSVTGIQETQYF. The CDR3 DNA reads as TGCAGCGTCACAGGGATACAAGAGACCCAGTACTTC.

The chain has TRBV4-1 and TRBJ2-3; D is possibly TRBD2 (6 bases). Germline CDR1 is MGHRA and CDR2 is YSYEKL. V was pared by 1 base and J by 6 bases, with 11 bases between. The CDR3 has 14 amino acids. CDR3 loop: CASSQGGTLDTQYF. In DNA, the CDR3 is TGCGCCAGCAGCCAAGGGGGGACTTTGGATACGCAGTATTTT.

This clone was observed a single time. V gene TRBV27 combines with J gene TRBJ1-1; TRBD1 is a possible D gene (6 bases). Germline V gene sequence: CDR1 MNHEY, CDR2 SMNVEV (reference sequence). With 2 bases removed from V and 6 bases from J, the gap between germline ends came to 10 bases. The CDR3 spans 13 residues. The CDR3 DNA reads as TGTGCCAGCAGTTTAGCAGGGGTGGCTGAAGCTTTCTTT. It encodes CASSLAGVAEAFF.

The V and J genes are TRBV5-5 and TRBJ1-4; weak D call: TRBD1 (6 bases). Germline V gene lookup returns CDR1 SGHKS and CDR2 YYEKEE (reference sequence). Between the trimmed V and J ends, which lost 4 bases and 8 bases, there was a span of 15 bases. This CDR3 has 14 residues. The CDR3 region has the DNA TGTGCCAGCAGCCCGGGGGGCGATCGCGAAAAACTGTTTTTT. Its protein is CASSPGGDREKLFF.

The chain combines TRBV9 with TRBJ2-5; 8 bases are a match to TRBD1. V was pared by 3 bases and J by 10 bases, with 14 bases of the junction left unmatched. Germline assignment: CDR1 SGDLS and CDR2 YYNGEE. CDR3 size: 15 residues. In DNA, the CDR3 is TGTGCCAGCAGCGCAGGGGGCCCCGGCCCAGAGTTCCAGTACTTC. It encodes CASSAGGPGPEFQYF. Based on the CDR3 plus reference TRBV9 and TRBJ2-5, the full variable domain is DSGVTQTPKHLITATGQRVTLRCSPRSGDLSVYWYQQSLDQGLQFLIQYYNGEERAKGNILERFSAQQFPDLHSELNLSSLELGDSALYFCASSAGGPGPEFQYFGPGTRLLVL.

This chain joins TRBV29-1 and TRBJ1-3; D remains ambiguous. This CDR3 is built from 13 residues. Germline values: CDR1 SQVTM, CDR2 ANQGSEA. V was pared by 4 bases and J by 2 bases, with 9 bases between. CDR3 bases: TGCAGCGTTGTGGCGGGTACTGGAAACACCATATATTTT. This translates into CSVVAGTGNTIYF.

This clone was seen only once. The CDR3: CASSQAGERYNEQFF. The CDR3 region has the DNA TGTGCCAGCAGTCAAGCGGGGGAAAGATACAATGAGCAGTTCTTC. The chain uses TRBV27 and TRBJ2-1; 8 bases are a match to TRBD2. Losses at the gene ends were 5 bases for V and 4 bases for J; bases not matched to a gene: 7. The length of the CDR3 is 15 residues. Germline V gene data show CDR1 as MNHEY and CDR2 as SMNVEV (reference sequence).

The chain links TRBV19 to TRBJ2-7; D may be TRBD1 (5 bases). This CDR3 comprises 13 residues. V was cut by 8 bases and J by 1 base, with 12 bases left in between. CDR1 is LNHDA, CDR2 SQIVND, per germline (reference sequence). The CDR3 sequence is CASSIRESYEQYF. The CDR3 coding sequence is TGTGCCAGTTCTATCAGGGAATCCTACGAGCAGTACTTC.

This chain links TRBV6-5 with TRBJ2-6; the D gene is possibly TRBD1 (5 bases). CDR3 length equals 15 residues. V dropped 9 bases and J dropped 4 bases, with 16 bases sitting between them. The germline V gene encodes CDR1 MNHEY and CDR2 SVGAGI. The CDR3 protein is CASLTGPGGANVLTF. The CDR3 DNA follows: TGTGCCAGTCTAACAGGTCCAGGGGGGGCCAACGTCCTGACTTTC.

The chain links TRBV30 to TRBJ1-2; TRBD1 agrees at 7 bases. Germline-derived CDR1 and CDR2 are GTSNPN and SVGIG (reference sequence). V shed 5 bases and J 8 bases; nucleotides not matched to a gene: 11. This CDR3 contains 13 residues. The CDR3 protein is CAWGGTAPWGYTF. In nucleotides, the CDR3 is TGTGCCTGGGGCGGGACAGCTCCTTGGGGCTACACCTTC.

This chain joins TRBV10-1 and TRBJ2-5; TRBD2 matches at 7 bases. Losses at the gene ends were 0 bases for V and 3 bases for J; bases not matched to a gene: 4. Germline loops: CDR1 WNHNN, CDR2 SYGVQD (reference sequence). CDR3 length: 15 amino acids. The CDR3 here is CASSESSGVEETQYF. The CDR3 DNA reads as TGCGCCAGCAGTGAGTCGAGCGGGGTTGAAGAGACCCAGTACTTC.

In its sample, this clone was seen once. The rearrangement links TRBV29-1 to TRBJ2-2; 10 bases match TRBD1. CDR3 length equals 20 residues. With V trimmed by 7 bases and J by 1 base, 21 bases remained unmatched. The germline CDR1 and CDR2 sequences are SQVTM and ANQGSEA. CDR3 sequence reads: CSGWGGARWGQGMNTGELFF. The CDR3 nucleotides are TGCAGCGGCTGGGGAGGGGCCCGGTGGGGACAGGGGATGAACACCGGGGAGCTGTTTTTT.